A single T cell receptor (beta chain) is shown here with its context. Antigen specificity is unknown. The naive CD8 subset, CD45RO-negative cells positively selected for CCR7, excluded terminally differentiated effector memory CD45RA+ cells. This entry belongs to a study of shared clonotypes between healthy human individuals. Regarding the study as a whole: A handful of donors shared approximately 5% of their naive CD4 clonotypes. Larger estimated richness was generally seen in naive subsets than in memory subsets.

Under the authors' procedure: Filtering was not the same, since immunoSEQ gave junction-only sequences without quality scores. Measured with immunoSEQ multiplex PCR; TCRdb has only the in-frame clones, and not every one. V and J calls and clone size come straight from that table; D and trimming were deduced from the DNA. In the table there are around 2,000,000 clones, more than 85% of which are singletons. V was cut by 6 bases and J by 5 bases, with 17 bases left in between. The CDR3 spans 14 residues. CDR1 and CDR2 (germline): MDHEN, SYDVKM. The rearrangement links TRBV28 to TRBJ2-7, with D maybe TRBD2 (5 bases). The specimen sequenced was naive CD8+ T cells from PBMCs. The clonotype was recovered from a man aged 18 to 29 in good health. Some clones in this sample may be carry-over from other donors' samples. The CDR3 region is CASSHKPRGNEQYF. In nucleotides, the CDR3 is TGTGCCAGCAGCCATAAGCCTCGGGGAAACGAGCAGTACTTC. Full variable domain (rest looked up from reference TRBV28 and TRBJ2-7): DVKVTQSSRYLVKRTGEKVFLECVQDMDHENMFWYRQDPGLGLRLIYFSYDVKMKEKGDIPEGYSVSREKKERFSLILESASTNQTSMYLCASSHKPRGNEQYFGPGTRLTVT.